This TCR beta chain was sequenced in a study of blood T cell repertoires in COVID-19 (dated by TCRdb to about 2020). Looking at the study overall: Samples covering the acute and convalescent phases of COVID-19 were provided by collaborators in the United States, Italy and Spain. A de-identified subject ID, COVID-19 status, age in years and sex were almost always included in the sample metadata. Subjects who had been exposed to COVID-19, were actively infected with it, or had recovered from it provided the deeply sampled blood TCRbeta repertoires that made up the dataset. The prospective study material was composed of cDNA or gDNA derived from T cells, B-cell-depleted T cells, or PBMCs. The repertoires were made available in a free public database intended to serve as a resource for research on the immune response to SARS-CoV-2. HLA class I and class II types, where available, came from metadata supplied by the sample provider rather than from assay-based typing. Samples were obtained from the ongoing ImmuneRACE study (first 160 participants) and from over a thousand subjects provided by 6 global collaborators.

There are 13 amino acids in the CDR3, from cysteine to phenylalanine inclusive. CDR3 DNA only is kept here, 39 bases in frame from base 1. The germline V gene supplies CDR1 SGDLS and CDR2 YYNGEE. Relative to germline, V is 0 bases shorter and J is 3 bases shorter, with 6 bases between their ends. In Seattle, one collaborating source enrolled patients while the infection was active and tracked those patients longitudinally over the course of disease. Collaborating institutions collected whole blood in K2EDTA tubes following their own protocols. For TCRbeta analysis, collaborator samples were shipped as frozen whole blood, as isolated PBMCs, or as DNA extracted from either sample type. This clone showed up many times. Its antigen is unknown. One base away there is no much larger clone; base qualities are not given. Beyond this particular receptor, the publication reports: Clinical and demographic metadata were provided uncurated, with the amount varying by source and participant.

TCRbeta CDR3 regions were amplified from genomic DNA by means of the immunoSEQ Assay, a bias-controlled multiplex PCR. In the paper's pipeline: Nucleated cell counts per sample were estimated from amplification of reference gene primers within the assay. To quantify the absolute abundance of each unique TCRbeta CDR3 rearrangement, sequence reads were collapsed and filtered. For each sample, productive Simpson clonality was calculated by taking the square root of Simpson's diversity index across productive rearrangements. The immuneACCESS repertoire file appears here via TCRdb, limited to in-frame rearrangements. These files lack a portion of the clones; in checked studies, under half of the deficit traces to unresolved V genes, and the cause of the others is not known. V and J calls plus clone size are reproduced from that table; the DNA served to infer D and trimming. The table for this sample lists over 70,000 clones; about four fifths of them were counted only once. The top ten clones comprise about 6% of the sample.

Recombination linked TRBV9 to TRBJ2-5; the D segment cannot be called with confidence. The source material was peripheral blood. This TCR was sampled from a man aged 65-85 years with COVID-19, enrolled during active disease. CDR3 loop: CASSVGPEETQYF. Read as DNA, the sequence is TGTGCCAGCAGCGTAGGGCCAGAAGAGACCCAGTACTTC.